One sample yielded the 19 T cell receptor beta chains listed below, sequenced in a study of T cells in Graves' hyperthyroidism and ophthalmopathy. Amplified regions were TCR beta CDR3 sequences from RNA transcripts. A first-round RT-PCR of the TCR CDR3 used the HTBI primer set. MiXCR was run by TCRdb on the multiplex PCR reads, yielding one entry per CDR3 protein. The top ten hold around 29% of the sample, which has around 200,000 distinct CDR3 sequences, over 15% seen once. The sample taken for sequencing was blood. Source of these receptors: a woman in her fifties or sixties with Graves' hyperthyroidism.

This clonotype was detected many times. The chain links TRBV27 to TRBJ2-7, with 16 nucleotides matching TRBD2. CDR1 is MNHEY and CDR2 is SMNVEV in the germline V gene (reference sequence). The CDR3 runs 18 residues. Trimming took 0 bases from V and 4 from J; bases not matched to a gene: 6. The DNA for the CDR3 is TGTGCCAGCAGTTTATCGGGACTAGCGGGGGGGAGTGGTTACGAGCAGTACTTC. Its protein is CASSLSGLAGGSGYEQYF.

This clonotype showed up many times. V gene TRBV6-2 or TRBV6-3 combines with J gene TRBJ2-6, with D perhaps matching TRBD2 (5 bases). Germline CDR1 and CDR2: MNHEY and SVGEGT. This CDR3 contains 17 residues. Deletions cut 2 bases from V and 3 bases from J, with 14 bases between. CDR3 loop: CASSYPRARDGANVLTF. The CDR3 DNA reads TGTGCCAGCAGTTACCCACGGGCGAGGGATGGGGCCAACGTCCTGACTTTC.

This clonotype was observed many times. The chain is built from TRBV7-2 and TRBJ1-4; D remains unclear. The germline V gene has CDR1 SGHTA and CDR2 FQGNSA. The CDR3 loop spans 20 amino acids. V was clipped by 1 base and J by 3 bases, with 24 bases between them. CDR3 sequence: CASSLDPAREARHANEKLFF. In DNA, the CDR3 is TGTGCCAGCAGCTTAGACCCCGCCCGGGAAGCTCGGCACGCTAATGAAAAACTGTTTTTT.

This clonotype was observed many times. The CDR3 is CASTLLSGDRFYEQYF. The CDR3 DNA reads as TGTGCCAGCACCCTCCTAAGTGGGGACAGGTTCTACGAGCAGTACTTC. The chain employs TRBV28 and TRBJ2-7; TRBD1 aligns across 8 bases. There are 16 residues in the CDR3. The ends lost 7 bases at V and 3 bases at J; junction bases unmatched: 14. Germline V lookup: CDR1 MDHEN, CDR2 SYDVKM.

The chain recombines TRBV7-6 with TRBJ2-3; the D is unclear. Germline CDR1 SGHVS, CDR2 FNYEAQ. Trimming left V 0 bases short and J 4 bases short, with 14 bases between. The CDR3 extends over 16 amino acids. CDR3 coding DNA: TGTGCCAGCAGCTTAGCCCCCGCGAAGCCTGCAGATACGCAGTATTTT. Its translation: CASSLAPAKPADTQYF.

V usage is TRBV24-1 and J usage is TRBJ2-2; D might be TRBD1 or TRBD2, each matching 5 bases. This CDR3 has 18 amino acids. Germline CDR1 is KGHDR and CDR2 is SFDVKD. V was shortened by 3 bases and J by 3 bases, with 19 bases between the two germline ends. This CDR3 reads CATSDPSGTDTDTGELFF. DNA for the CDR3: TGTGCCACCAGTGATCCTTCGGGGACCGACACCGACACCGGGGAGCTGTTTTTT.

The table lists this clonotype with many counts. V gene TRBV2 combines with J gene TRBJ2-3; a possible D gene is TRBD2 (5 bases). Germline V gene data show CDR1 as SNHLY and CDR2 as FYNNEI. V lost 2 bases, J lost 6 bases, and 15 bases lay in between. The CDR3 spans 15 residues. CDR3 residues: CASSERDWGGDTQYF. The CDR3 bases are TGTGCCAGCAGTGAACGGGATTGGGGTGGTGATACGCAGTATTTT. The variable domain in full, with the rest retrieved from reference TRBV2 and TRBJ2-3, is EPEVTQTPSHQVTQMGQEVILRCVPISNHLYFYWYRQILGQKVEFLVSFYNNEISEKSEIFDDQFSVERPDGSNFTLKIRSTKLEDSAMYFCASSERDWGGDTQYFGPGTRLTVL.

This clonotype was counted at least ten times. The rearrangement joins TRBV7-9 to TRBJ2-2; D is undetermined. Trimming took off 4 bases at V and 6 bases at J, with 6 bases between the two ends. The length of the CDR3 is 12 residues. CDR1 is SEHNR, CDR2 FQNEAQ, per germline (reference sequence). The CDR3: CASSSLSGELFF. CDR3 DNA sequence: TGTGCCAGCAGCTCCTTATCCGGGGAGCTGTTTTTT.

This clonotype was observed at least ten times. The gene calls are TRBV12-3 or TRBV12-4 and TRBJ1-2; TRBD1 matches at 8 bases. V lost 4 bases and J lost 6; bases outside the gene matches: 7. This CDR3 is built from 14 residues. The CDR3 DNA follows: TGTGCCAGCAGTTCCCTACAGGGGGGCCATGGCTACACCTTC. Translating it yields CASSSLQGGHGYTF.

The chain couples TRBV5-1 to TRBJ2-3; TRBD1 matches 8 bases. The trim removed 0 bases at V and 4 bases at J, leaving 1 base unmatched. This CDR3 is built from 14 residues. Germline lookup yields CDR1 SGHRS and CDR2 YFSETQ. CDR3 sequence: CASSLDRGADTQYF. The CDR3 DNA is TGCGCCAGCAGCTTGGACAGGGGGGCAGATACGCAGTATTTT.

This clonotype was seen ten or more times. The genes are TRBV29-1 and TRBJ2-1, with 9 positions matching TRBD2. CDR3 length: 15 amino acids. The V gene's germline CDR1 is SQVTM and CDR2 ANQGSEA. V shed 6 bases, J shed 6 bases, and the junction held 12 bases outside the gene matches. CDR3 DNA sequence: TGCAGCGTGGGAGGTGGGGCGGGGGGGCGCAATGAGCAGTTCTTC. As protein: CSVGGGAGGRNEQFF.

This rearrangement joins TRBV6-2 or TRBV6-3 to TRBJ2-1, with TRBD2 matching 12 bases. The CDR3 runs 20 residues. Germline CDR1 and CDR2: MNHEY and SVGEGT. Trimming cost V 1 base and J 4 bases; bases outside gene matches: 14. The CDR3 here is CASSYFPTSGGQNKYNEQFF. The CDR3 DNA follows: TGTGCCAGCAGTTACTTTCCGACTAGCGGGGGCCAAAATAAATACAATGAGCAGTTCTTC.

In this sample, this clonotype turned up many times. This chain joins TRBV7-3 and TRBJ2-1; 13 nucleotides match TRBD2. Trimming cost V 2 bases and J 7 bases; bases outside gene matches: 5. The CDR3 has 16 amino acids. Looked up from germline, CDR1 is SGHTA and CDR2 is FQGTGA. CDR3 loop: CASSLYGTSGVNEQFF. DNA of the CDR3: TGTGCCAGCAGCTTATATGGGACTAGCGGGGTAAATGAGCAGTTCTTC.

There are many counts of this clonotype. The rearrangement links TRBV5-4 to TRBJ1-5; D gene unclear. Per germline, CDR1 SGHNT and CDR2 YYREEE (reference sequence). V gave up 1 base and J gave up 7 bases, with 9 bases separating them. The CDR3 is made up of 13 amino acids. CDR3: CASSLRGEQPQHF. The CDR3 DNA follows: TGTGCCAGCAGCTTGCGGGGTGAACAGCCCCAGCATTTT.

The table lists this clonotype with a few counts. The rearrangement joins TRBV5-1 to TRBJ2-3, with 8 positions matching TRBD2. Germline CDR1 SGHRS, CDR2 YFSETQ. The trim removed 4 bases at V and 6 bases at J, leaving 13 bases unmatched. This CDR3 spans 16 amino acids. CDR3 in DNA: TGCGCCAGCAGCCTCGTAGCGGGGCCGTCCGGGGATACGCAGTATTTT. It yields the protein CASSLVAGPSGDTQYF.

Regarding this clonotype: The germline gene is not matched at one end of the junction; a read error may be the cause. The V call is TRBV19, the J call TRBJ2-4, with 7 bases matching TRBD2. Germline lookup yields CDR1 LNHDA and CDR2 SQIVND (reference sequence). The CDR3 spans 11 residues. CDR3 sequence reads: CASSIGRGFFF. The DNA of the CDR3 is TGTGCCAGTAGTATAGGGCGGGGGTTCTTCTTC.

This clonotype was seen only a few times. The CDR3 coding sequence is TGTGCCAGCGGGTTTACACAGGGAGTAAGCTCCTATAATTCACCCCTCCACTTT. Translated, it gives CASGFTQGVSSYNSPLHF. This sequence joins TRBV2 and TRBJ1-6; D possibly corresponds to TRBD1 (6 bases). CDR3 size: 18 residues. Trimming pared 8 bases from V and 0 bases from J, leaving 20 bases between. The germline gives CDR1 SNHLY, CDR2 FYNNEI.

Ten or more counts support this clonotype. This chain uses TRBV5-1 with TRBJ2-3; no clear D. The germline V and J ends were trimmed by 3 bases and 0 bases, with 8 bases remaining between them. This CDR3 has 14 amino acids. CDR1 and CDR2 (germline): SGHRS, YFSETQ. CDR3 loop: CASSYLASTDTQYF. CDR3 bases: TGCGCCAGCAGCTACCTGGCGAGCACAGATACGCAGTATTTT.

This clonotype showed up many times. The rearrangement uses TRBV7-9 and TRBJ2-1; TRBD1 aligns across 8 bases. There are 16 residues in the CDR3. Germline CDR1 SEHNR, CDR2 FQNEAQ (reference sequence). Unmatched junction bases numbered 10, after V lost 2 bases and J lost 7 bases. CDR3 in DNA: TGTGCCAGCAGCTTAATGGGAAGGACAGGGCCTAATGAGCAGTTCTTC. This translates into CASSLMGRTGPNEQFF.